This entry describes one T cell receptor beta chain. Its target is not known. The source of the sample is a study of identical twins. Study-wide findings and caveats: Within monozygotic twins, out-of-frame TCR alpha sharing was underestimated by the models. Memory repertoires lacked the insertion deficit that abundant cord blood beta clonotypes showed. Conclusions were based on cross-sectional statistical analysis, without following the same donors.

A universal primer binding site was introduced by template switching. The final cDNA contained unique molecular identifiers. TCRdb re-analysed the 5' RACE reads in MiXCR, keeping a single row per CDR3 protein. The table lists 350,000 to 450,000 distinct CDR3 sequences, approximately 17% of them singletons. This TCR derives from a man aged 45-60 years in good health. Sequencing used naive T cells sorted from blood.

The CDR3 region has the DNA TGTGCCATCAGCGCCCGGGACGGAGATGGCTACACCTTC. It specifies CAISARDGDGYTF. The V gene is TRBV10-3, the J gene TRBJ1-2; TRBD1 might be the D (5 bases). Trimming cost V 6 bases and J 6 bases, with 14 bases left between them. The length of the CDR3 is 13 residues. Germline CDR1 ENHRY, CDR2 SYGVKD.